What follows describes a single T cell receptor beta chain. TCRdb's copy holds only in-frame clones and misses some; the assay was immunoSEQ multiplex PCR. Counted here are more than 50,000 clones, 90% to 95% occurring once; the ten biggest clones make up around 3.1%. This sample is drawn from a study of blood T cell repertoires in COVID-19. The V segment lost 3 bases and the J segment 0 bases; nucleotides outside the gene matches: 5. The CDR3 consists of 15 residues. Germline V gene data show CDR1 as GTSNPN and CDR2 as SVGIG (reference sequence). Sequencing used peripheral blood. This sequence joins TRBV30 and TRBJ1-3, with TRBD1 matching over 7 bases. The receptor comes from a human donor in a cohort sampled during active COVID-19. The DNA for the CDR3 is TGTGCCTGGAGCGAGGACAGGAGCTCTGGAAACACCATATATTTT. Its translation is CAWSEDRSSGNTIYF.